This entry features one T cell receptor (beta chain) sequence. Measured with immunoSEQ multiplex PCR; TCRdb has only the in-frame clones, and not every one. The data contain some 150,000 clones, about 88% of them seen just once; the ten biggest clones take up about 2.6%. The record originates from a study of blood T cell repertoires in COVID-19. The germline V and J ends were trimmed by 11 bases and 5 bases, with 19 bases remaining between them. Germline V gene data show CDR1 as SNHLY and CDR2 as FYNNEI. The CDR3 runs to 15 residues. The TCR sequence derives from a human donor with acute or convalescent COVID-19. The donor label of this sample is uncertain. Sequencing was performed on peripheral blood. The chain joins TRBV2 to TRBJ1-6, with D possibly matching TRBD1 (6 bases). CDR3 sequence (DNA): TGTGCCGGCTCGGTTACAGGGCTAAATAATTCACCCCTCCACTTT. Encoded protein: CAGSVTGLNNSPLHF. Full variable domain (outside the CDR3, taken from reference TRBV2 and TRBJ1-6): EPEVTQTPSHQVTQMGQEVILRCVPISNHLYFYWYRQILGQKVEFLVSFYNNEISEKSEIFDDQFSVERPDGSNFTLKIRSTKLEDSAMYFCAGSVTGLNNSPLHFGNGTRLTVT.